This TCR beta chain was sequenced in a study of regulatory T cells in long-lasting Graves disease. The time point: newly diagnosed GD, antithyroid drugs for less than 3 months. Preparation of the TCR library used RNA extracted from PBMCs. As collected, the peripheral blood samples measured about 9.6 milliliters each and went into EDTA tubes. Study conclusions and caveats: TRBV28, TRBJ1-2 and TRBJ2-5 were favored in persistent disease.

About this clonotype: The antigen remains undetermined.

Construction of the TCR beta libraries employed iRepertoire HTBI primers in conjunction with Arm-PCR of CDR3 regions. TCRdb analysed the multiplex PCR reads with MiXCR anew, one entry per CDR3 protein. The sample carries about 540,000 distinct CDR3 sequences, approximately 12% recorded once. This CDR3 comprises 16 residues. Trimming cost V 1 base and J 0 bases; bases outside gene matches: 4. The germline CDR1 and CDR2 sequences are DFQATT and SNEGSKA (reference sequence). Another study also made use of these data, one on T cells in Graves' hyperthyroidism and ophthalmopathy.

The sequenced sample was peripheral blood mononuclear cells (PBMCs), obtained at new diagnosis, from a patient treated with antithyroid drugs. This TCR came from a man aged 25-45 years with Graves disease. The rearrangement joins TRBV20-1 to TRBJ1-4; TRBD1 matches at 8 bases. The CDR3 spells CSARGRDRSTNEKLFF. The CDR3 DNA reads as TGCAGTGCTAGAGGCAGGGACAGGTCAACTAATGAAAAACTGTTTTTT.